This T cell receptor beta chain is from a study of T cells after yellow fever vaccination. The study's findings and limits: Post-booster reappearance was seen for most primary-vaccination clones (roughly 96% CD4, around 90% CD8).

TCRdb reprocessed the 5' RACE reads with MiXCR, giving one entry per CDR3 protein. The sample gives about 320,000 distinct CDR3 sequences, around 12% of which show up once; roughly 3% is in the top ten. V lost 0 bases, J lost 4 bases, and 8 bases lay in between. CDR3 length equals 14 residues. Germline loops: CDR1 SGHRS, CDR2 YFSETQ. This clonotype has just a few counts. Its antigen is currently unknown. The rearrangement links TRBV5-1 to TRBJ1-5; D uncertain. The receptor comes from a man in his late teens or twenties who received the YFV17D yellow fever vaccine. Sequenced material: CD4+ T cells sorted from PBMCs, taken 15 days after the yellow fever booster vaccination. The CDR3 region has the DNA TGCGCCAGCAGCTTGGAGCCAGAAAATCAGCCCCAGCATTTT. Translated: CASSLEPENQPQHF.